This entry lists 7 T cell receptor beta chains sequenced from one sample in a study of T cell repertoires in cytomegalovirus infection. A single record per CDR3 protein comes from TCRdb applying MiXCR to the reads. This sample has 97,000 or so distinct CDR3 sequences, with approximately 15% found just once. The sample was PBMCs. These receptors all stem from a human donor in good health (CMV status not recorded). Some clones in this sample may be carry-over from other donors' samples.

This clonotype was seen many times. V and J are TRBV7-2 and TRBJ2-1, with 12 bases identical to TRBD2. CDR1 SGHTA and CDR2 FQGNSA come from the germline V gene. This CDR3 region has 16 residues. V trimming: 7 bases; J trimming: 1 base; junction bases outside the gene matches: 5. CDR3 DNA: TGTGCCAGCATCCTACTAGCGGGGGGATCCTACAATGAGCAGTTCTTC. Encoded protein: CASILLAGGSYNEQFF.

The chain has TRBV5-5 and TRBJ1-3; 7 bases align to TRBD1. There are 15 residues in the CDR3. V gave up 5 bases and J gave up 2 bases; unmatched junction bases: 7. The germline gives CDR1 SGHKS, CDR2 YYEKEE (reference sequence). The CDR3 coding sequence is TGTGCCAGCAGACCGACAGGGCTCCCTGGAAACACCATATATTTT. Amino acid sequence: CASRPTGLPGNTIYF.

This clonotype has ten or more counts. The V gene is TRBV20-1, the J gene TRBJ2-5; 9 bases align to TRBD2. Germline assignment: CDR1 DFQATT and CDR2 SNEGSKA (reference sequence). The CDR3 consists of 15 residues. CDR3 region: CTPRGGGGAEETQYF. CDR3 sequence (DNA): TGCACCCCTCGGGGGGGCGGGGGGGCCGAGGAGACCCAGTACTTC.

This clonotype occurred many times. This sequence joins TRBV7-2 and TRBJ1-1; a weak D match, TRBD1 (5 bases). Germline V gene lookup returns CDR1 SGHTA and CDR2 FQGNSA. This CDR3 spans 16 amino acids. V lost 5 bases and J 4 bases, leaving 20 bases between the germline ends. The CDR3 nucleotides read TGTGCCAGCAGCCCCGGCATACTCCAGGGCGGCACTGAAGCTTTCTTT. Protein product: CASSPGILQGGTEAFF.

The chain couples TRBV2 to TRBJ2-3, with TRBD1 identical over 12 bases. In germline, CDR1 is SNHLY, CDR2 FYNNEI. The CDR3 spans 15 residues. J was trimmed by 4 bases and V by 10 bases; bases with no gene match: 9. This CDR3 is CATGTGGNGADTQYF. CDR3 nucleotide sequence: TGTGCCACCGGGACAGGGGGCAATGGGGCAGATACGCAGTATTTT.

This clonotype came up a few times. The chain links TRBV6-2 or TRBV6-3 to TRBJ1-5, with D maybe TRBD1 (5 bases). The V gene lost 2 bases and the J gene lost 4 bases, with 15 bases spanning the gap. The CDR3 sequence is 16 residues long. Per germline, CDR1 MNHEY and CDR2 SVGEGT. DNA of the CDR3: TGTGCCAGCAGTTACGGCCAGGGAGTTTCGAATCAGCCCCAGCATTTT. Protein: CASSYGQGVSNQPQHF.

This clonotype was seen only a few times. V usage is TRBV5-4 and J usage is TRBJ2-1; 9 positions match TRBD2. Germline V CDR1 and CDR2: SGHNT, YYREEE (reference sequence). The CDR3 sequence is 15 residues long. The V and J ends lost 3 bases and 9 bases, in that order; junction bases with no gene match: 10. CDR3 in amino acids: CASSSLSGGKGEQFF. CDR3 nucleotides: TGTGCCAGCAGCTCCCTTAGCGGGGGCAAGGGTGAGCAGTTCTTC. The variable domain in full, completed from reference TRBV5-4 and TRBJ2-1, reads ETGVTQSPTHLIKTRGQQVTLRCSSQSGHNTVSWYQQALGQGPQFIFQYYREEENGRGNFPPRFSGLQFPNYSSELNVNALELDDSALYLCASSSLSGGKGEQFFGPGTRLTVL.